These T cell receptor beta chains were read from a single sample in a study of cytomegalovirus exposure and HLA in healthy donors. This table comes from immunoSEQ multiplex PCR, and its TCRdb copy is limited to in-frame clones, with some not included. The data hold about 110,000 clones, with roughly 70% observed a single time. Sequenced: PBMCs. These TCRs come from a man under 40 in good health and CMV-seropositive. Both conserved end residues are part of each CDR3. The D gene is left open where the match is weak. Clone sizes are given selectively: once, few, many, or a class where the clone is expanded.

size,D,V,J,CDR3,DNA
few,-,TRBV11-2,TRBJ1-4,CASSLEEGDEKLFF,TGTGCCAGCAGCTTAGAAGAGGGCGATGAAAAACTGTTTTTT
-,-,TRBV4-1,TRBJ2-2,CASSQVKGPGGELFF,TGCGCCAGCAGCCAAGTTAAGGGGCCCGGGGGGGAGCTGTTTTTT
-,-,TRBV18,TRBJ1-1,CASSPEVNTEAFF,TGTGCCAGCTCACCAGAGGTAAACACTGAAGCTTTCTTT
-,-,TRBV27,TRBJ2-1,CASSFHMTPYNEQFF,TGTGCCAGCAGTTTCCATATGACACCTTACAATGAGCAGTTCTTC
-,-,TRBV4-1,TRBJ2-1,CASSPRLGADEQFF,TGCGCCAGCAGCCCACGTCTAGGGGCGGATGAGCAGTTCTTC
-,TRBD1,TRBV19,TRBJ1-1,CASSIWTGATEAFF,TGTGCCAGTAGTATATGGACAGGGGCCACTGAAGCTTTCTTT
once,-,TRBV30,TRBJ1-2,CAWSVGTRNGYTF,TGTGCCTGGAGTGTGGGGACACGGAATGGCTACACCTTC
once,-,TRBV6-1,TRBJ1-5,CASTWGGVVQPQHF,TGTGCCAGCACCTGGGGGGGAGTGGTACAGCCCCAGCATTTT
-,-,TRBV27,TRBJ2-1,CASSPGPWPPHNEQFF,TGTGCCAGCAGTCCAGGGCCCTGGCCTCCCCACAATGAGCAGTTCTTC
-,-,TRBV28,TRBJ1-4,CASSLVRIKLFF,TGTGCCAGCAGTTTGGTCAGGATCAAACTGTTTTTT
-,-,TRBV29-1,TRBJ1-2,CSVSGGNYGYTF,TGCAGCGTGAGCGGGGGGAACTATGGCTACACCTTC
-,-,TRBV21-1,TRBJ1-2,CASSERQGDGYTF,TGTGCCAGCAGCGAGAGGCAGGGTGATGGCTACACCTTC
-,TRBD1,TRBV5-8,TRBJ1-2,CASTRTGGNYGYTF,TGTGCCAGCACCAGGACAGGGGGCAACTATGGCTACACCTTC
-,-,TRBV29-1,TRBJ2-3,CSVAMSGRYTDTQYF,TGCAGCGTTGCGATGAGCGGGCGATACACAGATACGCAGTATTTT
-,-,TRBV30,TRBJ2-3,CAWSNTGIPADTQYF,TGTGCCTGGTCAAACACAGGGATCCCGGCAGATACGCAGTATTTT